This T cell receptor (beta chain) was documented in a study of shared clonotypes between healthy human individuals. This CDR3 has 14 amino acids. Trimming left V 2 bases short and J 3 bases short, with 11 bases between. CDR1 and CDR2 from the germline V gene are MNHEY and SMNVEV (reference sequence). CD8 memory was a combination of CD45RO+ cells and CCR7-negative CD45RA+ TemRA cells. An even split of each subset's genomic DNA across several immunoSEQ plates was performed. TCRdb keeps only in-frame clones here, not all; method: immunoSEQ multiplex PCR. This table has over 75,000 clones, 60% to 75% appearing once. A few counts support this clone. Its antigen is unidentified. General study points: The generation probabilities recorded for non-shared clonotypes fell below those of clonotypes shared by all four donors.

The sequencing sample was made of memory CD8+ T cells sorted from blood. Sample subset: CD45RO+ cells pooled with CCR7-negative TemRA cells. The V and J genes are TRBV27 and TRBJ2-7; D possibly corresponds to TRBD2 (6 bases). The clonotype was recovered from a young man in good health. Here the CDR3 reads CASSLIGGGYEQYF. Here the CDR3 DNA reads TGTGCCAGCAGTTTAATCGGGGGAGGCTACGAGCAGTACTTC.